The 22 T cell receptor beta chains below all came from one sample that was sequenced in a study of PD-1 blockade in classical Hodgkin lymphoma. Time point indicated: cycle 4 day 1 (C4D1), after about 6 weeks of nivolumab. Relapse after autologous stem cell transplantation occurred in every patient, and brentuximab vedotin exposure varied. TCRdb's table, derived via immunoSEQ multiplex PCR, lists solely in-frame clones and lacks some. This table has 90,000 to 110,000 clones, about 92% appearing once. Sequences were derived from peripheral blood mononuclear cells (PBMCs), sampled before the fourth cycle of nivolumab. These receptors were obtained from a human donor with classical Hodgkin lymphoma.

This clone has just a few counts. The CDR3 DNA sequence: TGTGCCAGCAGTTACAGGGACAGGGAGTACAATGAGCAGTTCTTC. Translated: CASSYRDREYNEQFF. The chain employs TRBV6-6 and TRBJ2-1; TRBD1 matches 9 bases. V lost 2 bases to trimming and J lost 4 bases; unmatched junction nucleotides: 3. Germline loops: CDR1 MNHNY, CDR2 SVGAGI (reference sequence). This CDR3 region has 15 residues.

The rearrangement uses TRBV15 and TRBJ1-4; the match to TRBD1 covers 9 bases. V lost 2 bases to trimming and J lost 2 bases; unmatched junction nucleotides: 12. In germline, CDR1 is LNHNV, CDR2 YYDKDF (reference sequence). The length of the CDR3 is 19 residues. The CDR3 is CATSRLGSRGQGTNEKLFF. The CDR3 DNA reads TGTGCCACCAGCAGACTGGGCAGCAGGGGACAGGGCACTAATGAAAAACTGTTTTTT.

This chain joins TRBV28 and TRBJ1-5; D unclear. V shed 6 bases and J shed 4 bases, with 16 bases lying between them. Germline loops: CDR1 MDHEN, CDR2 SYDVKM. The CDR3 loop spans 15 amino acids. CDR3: CASSPPSRNNQPQHF. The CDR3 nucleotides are TGTGCCAGCAGCCCACCGTCTCGAAATAATCAGCCCCAGCATTTT.

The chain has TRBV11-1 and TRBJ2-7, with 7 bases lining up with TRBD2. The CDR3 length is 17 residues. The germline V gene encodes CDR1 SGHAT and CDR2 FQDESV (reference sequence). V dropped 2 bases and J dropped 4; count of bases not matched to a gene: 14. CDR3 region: CASSLTSGASGKYEQYF. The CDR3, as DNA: TGTGCCAGCAGCTTAACTTCTGGGGCTAGCGGAAAATACGAGCAGTACTTC.

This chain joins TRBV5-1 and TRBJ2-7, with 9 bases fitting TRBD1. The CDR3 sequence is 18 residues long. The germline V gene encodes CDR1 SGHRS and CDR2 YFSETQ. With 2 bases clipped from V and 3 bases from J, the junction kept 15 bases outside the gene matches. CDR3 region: CASSLSLASTGGIYEQYF. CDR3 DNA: TGCGCCAGCAGCTTATCCCTGGCATCGACAGGGGGGATCTACGAGCAGTACTTC.

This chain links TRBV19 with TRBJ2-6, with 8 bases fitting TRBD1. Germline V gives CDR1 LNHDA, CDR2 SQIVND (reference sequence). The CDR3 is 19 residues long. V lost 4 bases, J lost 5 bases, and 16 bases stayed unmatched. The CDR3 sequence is CASSTRQGQALRWANVLTF. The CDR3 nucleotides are TGTGCCAGTAGTACCCGACAGGGGCAGGCCCTTCGGTGGGCCAACGTCCTGACTTTC.

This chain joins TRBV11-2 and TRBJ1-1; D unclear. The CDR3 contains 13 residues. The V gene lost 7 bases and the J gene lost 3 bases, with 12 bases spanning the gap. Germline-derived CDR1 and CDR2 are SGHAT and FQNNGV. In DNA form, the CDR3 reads TGTGCCAGCACCCATAGAGGTGACACTGAAGCTTTCTTT. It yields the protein CASTHRGDTEAFF.

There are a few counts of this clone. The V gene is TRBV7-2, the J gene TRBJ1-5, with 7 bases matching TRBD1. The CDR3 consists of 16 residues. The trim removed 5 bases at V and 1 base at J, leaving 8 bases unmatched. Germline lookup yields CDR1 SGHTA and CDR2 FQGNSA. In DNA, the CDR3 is TGTGCCAGCAGCCCGGCCTTACAGGGGAGCAATCAGCCCCAGCATTTT. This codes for CASSPALQGSNQPQHF.

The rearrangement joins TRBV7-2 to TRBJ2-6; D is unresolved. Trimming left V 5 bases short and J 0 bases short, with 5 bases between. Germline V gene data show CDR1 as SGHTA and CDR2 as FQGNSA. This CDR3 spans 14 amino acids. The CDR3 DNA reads TGTGCCAGCAGCCCGAGCTCTGGGGCCAACGTCCTGACTTTC. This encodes CASSPSSGANVLTF. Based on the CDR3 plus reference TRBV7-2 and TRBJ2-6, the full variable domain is GAGVSQSPSNKVTEKGKDVELRCDPISGHTALYWYRQSLGQGLEFLIYFQGNSAPDKSGLPSDRFSAERTGGSVSTLTIQRTQQEDSAVYLCASSPSSGANVLTFGAGSRLTVL.

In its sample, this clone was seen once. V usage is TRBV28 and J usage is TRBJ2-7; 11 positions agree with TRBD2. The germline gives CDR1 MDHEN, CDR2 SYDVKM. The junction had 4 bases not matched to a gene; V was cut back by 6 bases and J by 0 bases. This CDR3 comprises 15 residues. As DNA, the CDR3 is TGTGCCAGCAGGTTAGCGGGAGGGCTCTCCTACGAGCAGTACTTC. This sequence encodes CASRLAGGLSYEQYF.

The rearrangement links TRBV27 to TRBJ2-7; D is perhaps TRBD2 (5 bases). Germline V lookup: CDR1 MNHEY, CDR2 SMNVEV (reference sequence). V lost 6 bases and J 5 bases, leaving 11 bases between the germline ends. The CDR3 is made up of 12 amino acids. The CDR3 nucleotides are TGTGCCAGCAGGGGGAGCGTCCACGAGCAGTACTTC. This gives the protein CASRGSVHEQYF.

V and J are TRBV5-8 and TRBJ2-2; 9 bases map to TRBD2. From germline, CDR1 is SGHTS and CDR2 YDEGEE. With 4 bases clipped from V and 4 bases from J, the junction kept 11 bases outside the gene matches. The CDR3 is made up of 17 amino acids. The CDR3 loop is CASSLRVAGDVTGELFF. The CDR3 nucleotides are TGTGCCAGCAGCCTCCGGGTAGCGGGAGATGTCACCGGGGAGCTGTTTTTT.

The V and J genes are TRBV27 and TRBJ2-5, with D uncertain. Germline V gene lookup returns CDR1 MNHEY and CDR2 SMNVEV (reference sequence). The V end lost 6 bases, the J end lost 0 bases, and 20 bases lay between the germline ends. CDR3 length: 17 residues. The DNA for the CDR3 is TGTGCCAGCAGCCCCAGACCCTATTCTGGGTACCAAGAGACCCAGTACTTC. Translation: CASSPRPYSGYQETQYF.

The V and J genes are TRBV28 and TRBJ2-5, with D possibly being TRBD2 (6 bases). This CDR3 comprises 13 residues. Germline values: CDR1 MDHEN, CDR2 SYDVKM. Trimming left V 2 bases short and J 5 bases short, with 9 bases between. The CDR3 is CASSLAGLETQYF. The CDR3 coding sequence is TGTGCCAGCAGTTTAGCGGGACTGGAGACCCAGTACTTC. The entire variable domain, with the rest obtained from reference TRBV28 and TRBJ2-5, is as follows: DVKVTQSSRYLVKRTGEKVFLECVQDMDHENMFWYRQDPGLGLRLIYFSYDVKMKEKGDIPEGYSVSREKKERFSLILESASTNQTSMYLCASSLAGLETQYFGPGTRLLVL.

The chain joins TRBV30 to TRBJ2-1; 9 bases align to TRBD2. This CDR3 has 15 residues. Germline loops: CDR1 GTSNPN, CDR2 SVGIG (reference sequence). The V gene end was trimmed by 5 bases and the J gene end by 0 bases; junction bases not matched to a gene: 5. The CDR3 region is CAWCSGSSSYNEQFF. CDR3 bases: TGTGCCTGGTGTAGCGGGAGCAGCTCCTACAATGAGCAGTTCTTC.

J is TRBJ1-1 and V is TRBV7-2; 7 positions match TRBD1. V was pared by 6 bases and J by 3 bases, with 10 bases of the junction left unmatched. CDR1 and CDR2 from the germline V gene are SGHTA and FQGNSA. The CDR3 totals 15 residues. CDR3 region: CASRFKQGRDTEAFF. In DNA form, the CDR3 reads TGTGCCAGCAGATTTAAACAGGGGCGGGACACTGAAGCTTTCTTT.

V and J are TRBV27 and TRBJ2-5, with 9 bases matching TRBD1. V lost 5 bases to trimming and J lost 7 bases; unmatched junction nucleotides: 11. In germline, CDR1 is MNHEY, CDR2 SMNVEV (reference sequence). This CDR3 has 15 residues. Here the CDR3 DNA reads TGTGCCAGCAGTCGCTGGGGACAGGGTAGAGGGACCCAGTACTTC. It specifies CASSRWGQGRGTQYF.

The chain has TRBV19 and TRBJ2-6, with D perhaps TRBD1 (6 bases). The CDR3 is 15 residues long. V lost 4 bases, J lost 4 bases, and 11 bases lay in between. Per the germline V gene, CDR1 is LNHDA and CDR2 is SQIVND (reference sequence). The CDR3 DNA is TGTGCCAGTAGTAAACAGGGATCCGGGGCCAACGTCCTGACTTTC. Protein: CASSKQGSGANVLTF.

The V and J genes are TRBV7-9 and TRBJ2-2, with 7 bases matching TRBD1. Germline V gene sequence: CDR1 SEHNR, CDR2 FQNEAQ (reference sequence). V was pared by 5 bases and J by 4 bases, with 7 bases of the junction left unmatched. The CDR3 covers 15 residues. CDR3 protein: CASSLTQGSTGELFF. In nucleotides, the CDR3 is TGTGCCAGCAGCCTCACACAGGGGTCCACCGGGGAGCTGTTTTTT.

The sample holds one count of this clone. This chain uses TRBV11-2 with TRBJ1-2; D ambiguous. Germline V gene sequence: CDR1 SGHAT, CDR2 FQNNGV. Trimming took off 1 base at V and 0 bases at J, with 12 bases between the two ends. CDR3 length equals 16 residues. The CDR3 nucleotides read TGTGCCAGCAGCTTAGTGGGTCCTTTAACTAACTATGGCTACACCTTC. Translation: CASSLVGPLTNYGYTF.

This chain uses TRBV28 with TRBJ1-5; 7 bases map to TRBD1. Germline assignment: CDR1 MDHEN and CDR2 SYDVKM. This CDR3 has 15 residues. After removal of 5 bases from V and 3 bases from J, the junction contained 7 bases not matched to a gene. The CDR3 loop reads CASSARTGYNQPQHF. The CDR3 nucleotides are TGTGCCAGCAGTGCCCGGACAGGCTACAATCAGCCCCAGCATTTT.

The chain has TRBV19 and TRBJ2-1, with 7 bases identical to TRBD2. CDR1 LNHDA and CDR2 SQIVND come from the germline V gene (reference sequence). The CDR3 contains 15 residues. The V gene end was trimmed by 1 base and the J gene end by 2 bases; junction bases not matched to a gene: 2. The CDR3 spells CASSIGSGPYNEQFF. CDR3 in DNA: TGTGCCAGTAGTATAGGTAGCGGGCCCTACAATGAGCAGTTCTTC.